The clone carrying this T cell receptor (beta chain) has at least ten counts. Its antigen remains unknown. In the same sample, other DNA sequences code for this CDR3. This CDR3 spans 14 amino acids. CDR1 and CDR2 (germline): SNHLY, FYNNEI. Trimming took off 5 bases at V and 0 bases at J, with 8 bases between the two ends. Partitioning of CD4+ cells yielded a CD45RA+ naive subset and a CD45RA-negative memory subset. Every immunoSEQ plate was one replicate of a subset's evenly spread DNA. The protocol was immunoSEQ multiplex PCR, while the TCRdb copy is restricted to in-frame clones and leaves out a portion. The table has around 700,000 clones, 72% seen once. The data stem from a study of shared clonotypes between healthy human individuals. Study results and caveats: In this cohort, only blood was sampled, and tissue repertoires likely differ. All-four-donor shared clonotypes had higher generation probabilities than non-shared clonotypes did.

Material: memory CD4+ T cells sorted from blood. Subset here: CD45RA-negative fraction. J is TRBJ1-5 and V is TRBV2, with D unclear. The TCR originated in a woman in her twenties or thirties in good health. In nucleotides, the CDR3 is TGTGCCAGCAGTCGAAGTTATAGCAATCAGCCCCAGCATTTT. It encodes CASSRSYSNQPQHF.